These 30 T cell receptor beta chains share one sample of origin, sequenced in a study of control samples from healthy donors and cancer patients. TCRdb keeps only in-frame clones here, not all; method: immunoSEQ multiplex PCR. This sample has 98,000 or so clones; approximately 90% occur once, and the top ten carry approximately 15%. Material for sequencing was blood. These receptors all stem from a woman aged 70-85 years in good health.

This clone is a singleton in its sample. The genes are TRBV3-1 (or the pseudogene TRBV3-2) and TRBJ2-1; TRBD1 is a possible D gene (6 bases). Germline V gene lookup returns CDR1 LGHDT and CDR2 YNNKEL (reference sequence). The CDR3 runs 15 residues. The ends were cut back, 0 bases at V and 10 bases at J, with 16 bases in the middle. CDR3 sequence: CASSQDRAQGQEQFF. The CDR3 region has the DNA TGTGCCAGCAGCCAAGATCGGGCACAGGGTCAGGAGCAGTTCTTC.

V usage is TRBV30 and J usage is TRBJ2-7, with 7 bases fitting TRBD2. Trimming took 1 base from V and 5 from J; bases not matched to a gene: 2. Germline CDR1 GTSNPN, CDR2 SVGIG (reference sequence). The CDR3 length is 12 residues. This CDR3 reads CAWSGGGDEQYF. The DNA of the CDR3 is TGTGCCTGGAGTGGGGGAGGGGACGAGCAGTACTTC.

The rearrangement uses TRBV7-2 and TRBJ1-1; possibly TRBD1 for D (5 bases). The CDR3 has 15 residues. Trimming pared 2 bases from V and 1 base from J, leaving 11 bases between. Germline CDR1 reads SGHTA; CDR2 reads FQGNSA. The CDR3 loop is CASSLSPRANTEAFF. The CDR3 bases are TGTGCCAGCAGCTTAAGTCCCAGGGCGAACACTGAAGCTTTCTTT.

The chain joins TRBV5-4 to TRBJ2-1; 11 nucleotides match TRBD2. Losses at the gene ends were 1 base for V and 4 bases for J; bases not matched to a gene: 1. The CDR3 is made up of 15 amino acids. Germline-derived CDR1 and CDR2 are SGHNT and YYREEE (reference sequence). CDR3 nucleotides: TGTGCCAGCAGCTTGACTAGCGGGAGATACAATGAGCAGTTCTTC. Encoded protein: CASSLTSGRYNEQFF.

V usage is TRBV9 and J usage is TRBJ2-1, with D unresolved. From germline, CDR1 is SGDLS and CDR2 YYNGEE. This CDR3 comprises 15 residues. The V end was cut by 0 bases, the J end by 2 bases, with 9 bases between. The CDR3 DNA reads TGTGCCAGCAGCGTAGCAGGTCAGACCTACAATGAGCAGTTCTTC. This codes for CASSVAGQTYNEQFF. Drawing the rest from reference TRBV9 and TRBJ2-1, the complete variable domain is DSGVTQTPKHLITATGQRVTLRCSPRSGDLSVYWYQQSLDQGLQFLIQYYNGEERAKGNILERFSAQQFPDLHSELNLSSLELGDSALYFCASSVAGQTYNEQFFGPGTRLTVL.

This clone came up a few times. The chain carries TRBV6-5 and TRBJ2-3, with D tentatively TRBD1 (6 bases). The CDR3 extends over 13 amino acids. CDR1 and CDR2 (germline): MNHEY, SVGAGI. The V gene lost 7 bases and the J gene lost 3 bases, with 11 bases spanning the gap. The chain's CDR3 is CASTEQGTDTQYF. The CDR3, as DNA: TGTGCCAGCACCGAACAGGGAACAGATACGCAGTATTTT.

The chain employs TRBV19 and TRBJ1-1, with D perhaps matching TRBD1 (6 bases). The V gene's germline CDR1 is LNHDA and CDR2 SQIVND (reference sequence). V was trimmed by 5 bases and J by 2 bases, leaving 12 bases between them. The CDR3 runs 14 residues. CDR3 loop: CASSETGLNTEAFF. For the CDR3, the DNA is TGTGCCAGTAGTGAGACAGGACTAAACACTGAAGCTTTCTTT. The complete variable domain, with remaining parts taken from reference TRBV19 and TRBJ1-1, reads DGGITQSPKYLFRKEGQNVTLSCEQNLNHDAMYWYRQDPGQGLRLIYYSQIVNDFQKGDIAEGYSVSREKKESFPLTVTSAQKNPTAFYLCASSETGLNTEAFFGQGTRLTVV.

This chain uses TRBV5-8 with TRBJ1-3; D remains ambiguous. V lost 2 bases and J lost 0, with 9 bases in between. Germline assignment: CDR1 SGHTS and CDR2 YDEGEE. The length of the CDR3 is 15 residues. The CDR3 DNA is TGTGCCAGCAGCTTACAGATTATCTCTGGAAACACCATATATTTT. Protein sequence: CASSLQIISGNTIYF.

With regard to this clone: Distinct nucleotide sequences in the sample also encode this CDR3. V and J are TRBV7-9 and TRBJ1-2; the D gene is possibly TRBD1 (6 bases). V was trimmed by 5 bases and J by 4 bases, leaving 11 bases between them. CDR1 is SEHNR, CDR2 FQNEAQ, per germline (reference sequence). The CDR3 is made up of 13 amino acids. CDR3 DNA sequence: TGTGCCAGCAGCCTACAGGGAGGCTATGGCTACACCTTC. Residues: CASSLQGGYGYTF.

The rearrangement links TRBV3-1 (or the pseudogene TRBV3-2) to TRBJ2-7; perhaps TRBD2 as D (5 bases). The CDR3 extends over 15 amino acids. Trimming left V 1 base short and J 5 bases short, with 15 bases between. From germline, CDR1 is LGHDT and CDR2 YNNKEL (reference sequence). This CDR3 reads CASSQASSKENEQYF. The CDR3 DNA is TGTGCCAGCAGCCAAGCTAGCTCAAAGGAGAACGAGCAGTACTTC.

The chain has TRBV18 and TRBJ2-7; 8 bases align to TRBD2. CDR1 is KGHSH and CDR2 is LQKENI in the germline V gene. The CDR3 runs to 13 residues. The junction had 2 bases not matched to a gene; V was cut back by 4 bases and J by 3 bases. The CDR3 protein is CASSLTSGYEQYF. The CDR3 bases are TGTGCCAGCTCACTAACTAGCGGCTACGAGCAGTACTTC.

V and J are TRBV5-1 and TRBJ1-4; D unresolved. The CDR3 loop spans 13 amino acids. V was cut by 2 bases and J by 8 bases, with 10 bases left in between. Germline loops: CDR1 SGHRS, CDR2 YFSETQ. Here the CDR3 reads CASSFSPGEKLFF. Written as DNA, the CDR3 is TGCGCCAGCAGCTTCTCCCCGGGAGAAAAACTGTTTTTT.

This chain joins TRBV18 and TRBJ1-1; TRBD1 matches 7 bases. This CDR3 comprises 15 residues. Per germline, CDR1 KGHSH and CDR2 LQKENI. The junction had 8 bases not matched to a gene; V was cut back by 2 bases and J by 5 bases. The CDR3 region is CASSPSTGDLTEAFF. As DNA, the CDR3 is TGTGCCAGCTCACCATCCACAGGGGATTTAACTGAAGCTTTCTTT.

The chain couples TRBV7-3 to TRBJ2-3, with TRBD2 matching over 9 bases. The J segment lost 2 bases and the V segment lost 4 bases, leaving 4 bases of the junction unmatched. The CDR3 consists of 15 residues. CDR1 and CDR2 from the germline V gene are SGHTA and FQGTGA. The CDR3 sequence: CASSSQRGDTDTQYF. The CDR3 DNA reads as TGTGCCAGCAGCTCCCAGCGGGGGGACACAGATACGCAGTATTTT.

About this clone itself: Within the sample, other DNA sequences also encode this same CDR3. J is TRBJ1-4 and V is TRBV5-1; D perhaps matches TRBD1 (5 bases). The CDR3 has 14 residues. V was shortened by 0 bases and J by 4 bases, with 7 bases between the two germline ends. CDR1 is SGHRS, CDR2 YFSETQ, per germline. As DNA, the CDR3 is TGCGCCAGCAGCTTGGGGCAGGGTAATGAAAAACTGTTTTTT. Residues: CASSLGQGNEKLFF.

This clone has just a few counts. The V gene is TRBV5-1, the J gene TRBJ2-7; 8 bases agree with TRBD1. Losses at the gene ends were 4 bases for V and 2 bases for J; bases not matched to a gene: 20. The germline gives CDR1 SGHRS, CDR2 YFSETQ. The CDR3 has 19 amino acids. The CDR3 bases are TGCGCCAGCAGCATCAAATCAATATGGACAGGGAATGAGGCCTACGAGCAGTACTTC. It encodes CASSIKSIWTGNEAYEQYF.

The V gene is TRBV6-5, the J gene TRBJ1-4; D ambiguous. Germline V CDR1 and CDR2: MNHEY, SVGAGI. There are 14 residues in the CDR3. V was cut by 8 bases and J by 8 bases, with 18 bases left in between. The CDR3 coding sequence is TGTGCCAGCCGGCGGCGCGTCCCAACGGAAAAACTGTTTTTT. The encoded protein is CASRRRVPTEKLFF.

The rearrangement links TRBV30 to TRBJ1-2; D may be TRBD1 (6 bases). Germline V gene data show CDR1 as GTSNPN and CDR2 as SVGIG (reference sequence). The CDR3 consists of 13 residues. The germline V and J ends were trimmed by 5 bases and 5 bases, with 15 bases remaining between them. The CDR3 here is CAWAAGGPYGYTF. Here the CDR3 DNA reads TGTGCCTGGGCCGCGGGGGGCCCTTATGGCTACACCTTC.

This chain uses TRBV11-2 with TRBJ2-7; 7 positions agree with TRBD2. This CDR3 has 15 amino acids. Germline values: CDR1 SGHAT, CDR2 FQNNGV. The V gene end was trimmed by 6 bases and the J gene end by 1 base; junction bases not matched to a gene: 9. The DNA of the CDR3 is TGTGCCAGCAGTCAAGGACTAGGCCCATCCTACGAGCAGTACTTC. Translated: CASSQGLGPSYEQYF.

The chain carries TRBV19 and TRBJ2-3; TRBD2 agrees at 8 bases. J lost 1 base, V lost 5 bases, and 5 bases had no gene match. There are 15 residues in the CDR3. CDR1 is LNHDA, CDR2 SQIVND, per germline (reference sequence). The CDR3 protein is CASSLAGGGTDTQYF. CDR3 nucleotide sequence: TGTGCCAGTAGTCTGGCGGGAGGCGGCACAGATACGCAGTATTTT.

The chain uses TRBV19 and TRBJ1-5; no firm D call. V gave up 3 bases and J gave up 3 bases, with 18 bases separating them. Germline V lookup: CDR1 LNHDA, CDR2 SQIVND (reference sequence). CDR3 length equals 17 residues. CDR3 loop: CASSIQFGGANNQPQHF. The CDR3 DNA sequence: TGTGCCAGTAGTATTCAATTTGGCGGTGCGAACAATCAGCCCCAGCATTTT.

As concerns this clone: This sample also contains other DNA sequences that code for the same CDR3. The CDR3 bases are TGTGCCAGCAGCCACACAGATACGCAGTATTTT. Translated, it gives CASSHTDTQYF. The chain recombines TRBV7-2 with TRBJ2-3; D is ambiguous. CDR3 size: 11 residues. The ends were cut back, 5 bases at V and 2 bases at J, with 2 bases in the middle. Germline CDR1 is SGHTA and CDR2 is FQGNSA.

This chain connects TRBV9 to TRBJ2-2; 7 positions agree with TRBD2. The length of the CDR3 is 15 residues. V was pared by 2 bases and J by 0 bases, with 1 base of the junction left unmatched. Germline CDR1 and CDR2: SGDLS and YYNGEE. Here the CDR3 DNA reads TGTGCCAGCAGCGTGGGGGGGACGAACACCGGGGAGCTGTTTTTT. It yields the protein CASSVGGTNTGELFF. Drawing the rest from reference TRBV9 and TRBJ2-2, the complete variable domain is DSGVTQTPKHLITATGQRVTLRCSPRSGDLSVYWYQQSLDQGLQFLIQYYNGEERAKGNILERFSAQQFPDLHSELNLSSLELGDSALYFCASSVGGTNTGELFFGEGSRLTVL.

The chain combines TRBV3-1 (or the pseudogene TRBV3-2) with TRBJ2-1; D remains ambiguous. CDR1 and CDR2 from the germline V gene are LGHDT and YNNKEL (reference sequence). There are 14 residues in the CDR3. Trimming pared 1 base from V and 3 bases from J, leaving 7 bases between. The chain's CDR3 is CASSQVLGYNEQFF. Here the CDR3 DNA reads TGTGCCAGCAGCCAAGTTCTGGGCTACAATGAGCAGTTCTTC.

The chain recombines TRBV20-1 with TRBJ1-1, with a tentative D call TRBD1 (5 bases). Germline V gene data show CDR1 as DFQATT and CDR2 as SNEGSKA (reference sequence). Trimming took off 3 bases at V and 3 bases at J, with 14 bases between the two ends. The CDR3 loop spans 14 amino acids. The CDR3 region is CSASGGAKDTEAFF. CDR3 nucleotide sequence: TGCAGTGCTAGTGGAGGGGCTAAGGACACTGAAGCTTTCTTT.

This clone has only one observation. The chain employs TRBV3-1 (or the pseudogene TRBV3-2) and TRBJ1-1; 7 bases are a match to TRBD1. Germline V gene data show CDR1 as LGHDT and CDR2 as YNNKEL (reference sequence). The CDR3 runs to 16 residues. V lost 0 bases and J lost 6; bases outside the gene matches: 10. CDR3 sequence: CASSQERNRDRAEAFF. DNA of the CDR3: TGTGCCAGCAGCCAAGAAAGGAATCGGGACAGAGCTGAAGCTTTCTTT.

This sequence joins TRBV28 and TRBJ1-5; D uncertain. Germline-derived CDR1 and CDR2 are MDHEN and SYDVKM. This CDR3 region has 13 residues. Trimming left V 5 bases short and J 7 bases short, with 12 bases between. CDR3 amino acids: CASSIAGKQPQHF. CDR3 nucleotides: TGTGCCAGCAGTATCGCGGGGAAACAGCCCCAGCATTTT.

V is TRBV5-1 and J is TRBJ2-1, with D possibly being TRBD2 (6 bases). CDR1 is SGHRS, CDR2 YFSETQ, per germline. V dropped 0 bases and J dropped 0 bases, with 7 bases sitting between them. CDR3 size: 15 residues. Here the CDR3 DNA reads TGCGCCAGCAGCTTGGAGGGACTCTCCTACAATGAGCAGTTCTTC. This encodes CASSLEGLSYNEQFF.

This sequence joins TRBV5-4 and TRBJ2-5; D remains ambiguous. Trimming took off 1 base at V and 4 bases at J, with 5 bases between the two ends. The CDR3 loop spans 12 amino acids. Germline loops: CDR1 SGHNT, CDR2 YYREEE (reference sequence). CDR3 residues: CASSLWGETQYF. Written as DNA, the CDR3 is TGTGCCAGCAGCTTGTGGGGAGAGACCCAGTACTTC.

This clone was observed a handful of times. This sequence joins TRBV6-2 or TRBV6-3 and TRBJ1-2; TRBD1 aligns across 8 bases. The V gene's germline CDR1 is MNHEY and CDR2 SVGEGT. Trimming took 4 bases from V and 4 from J; bases not matched to a gene: 8. The CDR3 length is 15 residues. CDR3 in DNA: TGTGCCAGCAGTTTCGGACAGGGCGGGAGCTATGGCTACACCTTC. Translating gives CASSFGQGGSYGYTF.